What follows are 6 T cell receptor beta chains derived from one specimen sequenced in a study of blood T cells in healthy people across ages. The second PCR ran roughly 6 to 11 cycles with a sample-barcoded 5' primer and J-beta primers. TCRdb re-called the 5' RACE reads through MiXCR, storing one row per CDR3 protein. The sample carries 700,000 or so distinct CDR3 sequences, 35% to 50% recorded once. Input material: blood. Receptors were obtained from an elderly man in good health.

This rearrangement joins TRBV28 to TRBJ2-7; tentative D call: TRBD1 (5 bases). CDR1 and CDR2 (germline): MDHEN, SYDVKM. Trimming pared 2 bases from V and 4 bases from J, leaving 15 bases between. The CDR3 extends over 15 amino acids. As DNA, the CDR3 is TGTGCCAGCAGTTTAAAAAGGTGGGGCACTTACGAGCAGTACTTC. Its protein is CASSLKRWGTYEQYF.

In the case of this clonotype: A much larger clone is a single base away; this may be a read error. V usage is TRBV24-1 and J usage is TRBJ2-1; D remains ambiguous. This CDR3 has 14 residues. Germline lookup yields CDR1 KGHDR and CDR2 SFDVKD. Trimming stripped 5 bases from V and 2 bases from J, with 9 bases between. The CDR3 here is CATSGWSPYNEQFF. As DNA, the CDR3 is TGTGCCACCAGTGGGTGGAGCCCCTACAATGAGCAGTTCTTC.

V usage is TRBV27 and J usage is TRBJ2-3; 10 nucleotides agree with TRBD1. CDR1 MNHEY and CDR2 SMNVEV come from the germline V gene (reference sequence). V gave up 11 bases and J gave up 2 bases; unmatched junction bases: 13. The CDR3 has 16 residues. CDR3 loop: CAGGSVGQGNTDTQYF. CDR3 nucleotide sequence: TGTGCCGGCGGGAGTGTGGGACAGGGGAACACAGATACGCAGTATTTT.

This chain joins TRBV5-5 and TRBJ1-4; 11 bases are a match to TRBD1. CDR3 size: 16 residues. V was clipped by 2 bases and J by 6 bases; unmatched bases: 6. Germline CDR1 and CDR2: SGHKS and YYEKEE (reference sequence). The DNA of the CDR3 is TGTGCCAGCAGCTTTACCGAGGGACAGGGGGATGAAAAACTGTTTTTT. Its protein product is CASSFTEGQGDEKLFF.

This clonotype appeared a few times. The chain recombines TRBV4-2 with TRBJ2-3; 7 nucleotides align to TRBD2. Trimming at V came to 1 base and at J to 0 bases, leaving 16 bases not matched to a gene. Germline lookup yields CDR1 LGHNA and CDR2 YNFKEQ. The CDR3 contains 20 residues. The DNA for the CDR3 is TGTGCCAGCAGCCAAGCTTTTGCGATCGGTTCTAGCGGTAGCACAGATACGCAGTATTTT. Translation gives CASSQAFAIGSSGSTDTQYF.

V is TRBV5-1 and J is TRBJ2-5; 7 bases line up with TRBD2. V lost 6 bases to trimming and J lost 11 bases; unmatched junction nucleotides: 16. Germline V CDR1 and CDR2: SGHRS, YFSETQ. CDR3 length: 14 residues. The CDR3 DNA is TGCGCCAGCACCACAAGCGGGGTGGGCGATGAGCAGTACTTC. This codes for CASTTSGVGDEQYF.